The T cell receptor (beta chain) under discussion was sequenced for a study of PD-1 blockade in classical Hodgkin lymphoma. Sequenced by immunoSEQ multiplex PCR; TCRdb stores in-frame clones only, minus some. The sample lists 6,000 to 6,500 clones; approximately 77% were seen once. The junction had 6 bases not matched to a gene; V was cut back by 8 bases and J by 4 bases. The CDR3 contains 13 residues. The germline CDR1 and CDR2 sequences are MNHEY and SMNVEV (reference sequence). Every single patient, without exception, relapsed after autologous stem cell transplantation, and brentuximab vedotin exposure varied.

The gene calls are TRBV27 and TRBJ2-7, with 9 nucleotides matching TRBD1. The sample was peripheral blood mononuclear cells (PBMCs), taken at baseline. The clonotype comes from a human donor with classical Hodgkin lymphoma. CDR3 nucleotides: TGTGCCAGCGGGCCGGGACAGGGTTACGAGCAGTACTTC. Translating gives CASGPGQGYEQYF.